These 30 T cell receptor beta chains were sequenced from one sample in a study of cytomegalovirus exposure and HLA in healthy donors. This table comes from immunoSEQ multiplex PCR, and its TCRdb copy is limited to in-frame clones, with some not included. The data contain about 160,000 clones, roughly 84% of them seen just once; the ten biggest clones take up 9.5% to 13%. Sequencing was done on a sample of PBMCs. The receptors derive from a man aged 25-45 years in good health and CMV-seropositive.

This chain uses TRBV6-1 with TRBJ2-1; TRBD1 matches at 11 bases. Germline CDR1 and CDR2: MNHNS and SASEGT. Trimming took 3 bases from V and 8 from J; bases not matched to a gene: 0. The CDR3 is 13 residues long. The CDR3 nucleotides are TGTGCCAGCAGTGAGGGACAGGGGGATGAGCAGTTCTTC. This sequence encodes CASSEGQGDEQFF.

V gene TRBV27 combines with J gene TRBJ2-1, with TRBD2 identical over 7 bases. CDR3 length equals 15 residues. V lost 5 bases and J lost 7; bases outside the gene matches: 11. Germline lookup yields CDR1 MNHEY and CDR2 SMNVEV (reference sequence). This CDR3 is CASSPRGERGNEQFF. The CDR3 DNA follows: TGTGCCAGCAGTCCCCGGGGGGAGCGAGGGAATGAGCAGTTCTTC.

The V call is TRBV13, the J call TRBJ1-2; perhaps TRBD1 as D (5 bases). In germline, CDR1 is PRHDT, CDR2 FYEKMQ (reference sequence). The germline V and J ends were trimmed by 7 bases and 1 base, with 13 bases remaining between them. This CDR3 comprises 14 residues. The CDR3 loop reads CASMPRGGNYGYTF. DNA of the CDR3: TGTGCCAGCATGCCCCGGGGGGGTAACTATGGCTACACCTTC.

V gene TRBV19 combines with J gene TRBJ2-2; D possibly corresponds to TRBD1 (5 bases). Trimming shortened V by 6 bases and J by 7 bases, and 9 bases separated the two germline ends. Germline values: CDR1 LNHDA, CDR2 SQIVND (reference sequence). The CDR3 sequence is 12 residues long. The CDR3 bases are TGTGCCAGTAGCAGAAGGGGCGGGGAGCTGTTTTTT. It yields the protein CASSRRGGELFF.

J is TRBJ2-7 and V is TRBV27; TRBD2 aligns across 10 bases. CDR1 MNHEY and CDR2 SMNVEV come from the germline V gene (reference sequence). Trimming took 8 bases from V and 0 from J; bases not matched to a gene: 16. The CDR3 length is 18 residues. The CDR3 bases are TGTGCCAGCTACCCCAGACTAGCGGGCCTACGGAGCTCCTACGAGCAGTACTTC. It specifies CASYPRLAGLRSSYEQYF.

V gene TRBV5-4 combines with J gene TRBJ2-7; the D is unclear. V was clipped by 5 bases and J by 0 bases, with 12 bases between them. The germline gives CDR1 SGHNT, CDR2 YYREEE (reference sequence). The CDR3 loop spans 14 amino acids. The CDR3 DNA is TGTGCCAGCAGTCAGACACCAAGCTCCTACGAGCAGTACTTC. The encoded protein is CASSQTPSSYEQYF.

The chain recombines TRBV25-1 with TRBJ2-1, with TRBD2 matching over 11 bases. With 7 bases clipped from V and 3 bases from J, the junction kept 8 bases outside the gene matches. The CDR3 sequence is 16 residues long. Germline V lookup: CDR1 MGHDK, CDR2 SYGVNS. The CDR3 protein is CASMDTSGRHYNEQFF. In nucleotides, the CDR3 is TGTGCCAGCATGGACACTAGCGGGAGACACTACAATGAGCAGTTCTTC. The full variable domain, completed using reference TRBV25-1 and TRBJ2-1, is EADIYQTPRYLVIGTGKKITLECSQTMGHDKMYWYQQDPGMELHLIHYSYGVNSTEKGDLSSESTVSRIRTEHFPLTLESARPSHTSQYLCASMDTSGRHYNEQFFGPGTRLTVL.

The gene calls are TRBV5-1 and TRBJ2-7; TRBD1 matches 9 bases. CDR3 length: 14 residues. Per the germline V gene, CDR1 is SGHRS and CDR2 is YFSETQ. The V segment lost 3 bases and the J segment 4 bases; nucleotides outside the gene matches: 5. CDR3 in amino acids: CASSWMGQGYEQYF. The CDR3 DNA reads TGCGCCAGCAGCTGGATGGGACAGGGATACGAGCAGTACTTC.

The chain recombines TRBV2 with TRBJ2-3; D unclear. This CDR3 is built from 13 residues. Per the germline V gene, CDR1 is SNHLY and CDR2 is FYNNEI. V lost 0 bases and J lost 6, with 7 bases in between. CDR3 amino acids: CASSEAQVDTQYF. The CDR3 nucleotides read TGTGCCAGCAGTGAAGCTCAGGTGGATACGCAGTATTTT.

This clone was found once. DNA of the CDR3: TGCGCCAGCAGCCAAGAAAGAGCTGGAAACACCATATATTTT. Protein product: CASSQERAGNTIYF. The chain has TRBV4-3 and TRBJ1-3; D ambiguous. Germline-derived CDR1 and CDR2 are LGHNA and YSLEER. The CDR3 has 14 amino acids. V lost 0 bases and J 2 bases, leaving 5 bases between the germline ends.

The chain recombines TRBV29-1 with TRBJ1-2; perhaps TRBD1 as D (6 bases). V lost 7 bases and J lost 3, with 15 bases in between. The CDR3 spans 13 residues. CDR1 and CDR2 (germline): SQVTM, ANQGSEA. The CDR3 DNA sequence: TGCAGCGCTAGGGTACAGGGTGACTATGGCTACACCTTC. Its protein product is CSARVQGDYGYTF.

The count of this clone is one. This chain uses TRBV28 with TRBJ1-5; D ambiguous. This CDR3 contains 13 residues. CDR1 MDHEN and CDR2 SYDVKM come from the germline V gene. Trimming stripped 5 bases from V and 7 bases from J, with 12 bases between. The DNA for the CDR3 is TGTGCCAGCAGTCGGCAGGATGGGCAGCCCCAGCATTTT. This translates into CASSRQDGQPQHF.

The chain has TRBV4-2 and TRBJ2-2; 7 bases are a match to TRBD1. CDR3 size: 17 residues. The trim removed 0 bases at V and 4 bases at J, leaving 8 bases unmatched. The germline gives CDR1 LGHNA, CDR2 YNFKEQ. CDR3 sequence (DNA): TGTGCCAGCAGCCAAGAAAGGCTACAGGGGCGCACCGGGGAGCTGTTTTTT. Protein sequence: CASSQERLQGRTGELFF.

This sequence joins TRBV27 and TRBJ2-1, with D tentatively TRBD1 (6 bases). Germline V lookup: CDR1 MNHEY, CDR2 SMNVEV (reference sequence). V was clipped by 0 bases and J by 11 bases, with 14 bases between them. CDR3 size: 14 residues. The DNA of the CDR3 is TGTGCCAGCAGTTTATCGGGGGCGCGCATAAAGCAGTTCTTC. Translated, it gives CASSLSGARIKQFF.

The chain carries TRBV7-9 and TRBJ1-2, with TRBD1 as a possible D gene (5 bases). V lost 5 bases, J lost 2 bases, and 15 bases lay in between. The germline gives CDR1 SEHNR, CDR2 FQNEAQ (reference sequence). There are 15 residues in the CDR3. CDR3 DNA sequence: TGTGCCAGCAGCCCCCGGACAAGGTCAAACTATGGCTACACCTTC. Amino acid sequence: CASSPRTRSNYGYTF.

CDR3 sequence reads: CAATLGLAGGRYEQYF. The DNA for the CDR3 is TGTGCCGCCACTCTGGGACTAGCGGGAGGACGGTACGAGCAGTACTTC. The chain is built from TRBV28 and TRBJ2-7, with 15 bases aligning to TRBD2. The germline CDR1 and CDR2 sequences are MDHEN and SYDVKM. The J segment lost 4 bases and the V segment lost 11 bases, leaving 12 bases of the junction unmatched. CDR3 length equals 16 residues.

The chain links TRBV4-1 to TRBJ2-7, with a weak D call TRBD1 (5 bases). From germline, CDR1 is MGHRA and CDR2 YSYEKL. The CDR3 extends over 15 amino acids. Trimming removed 5 bases from V and 0 bases from J, with 14 bases in between. As DNA, the CDR3 is TGCGCCAGCAGCTCCAGGGCCCAGAGCTCCTACGAGCAGTACTTC. As protein: CASSSRAQSSYEQYF.

The chain links TRBV7-8 to TRBJ1-1, with D unresolved. Trimming stripped 5 bases from V and 5 bases from J, with 15 bases between. CDR1 SGHVS and CDR2 FQNEAQ come from the germline V gene. The CDR3 runs to 14 residues. Here the CDR3 reads CASSHRGEATEAFF. The CDR3 DNA is TGTGCCAGCAGCCATCGTGGGGAGGCGACTGAAGCTTTCTTT.

The table lists this clone with a few counts. The genes are TRBV6-5 and TRBJ2-7, with D possibly matching TRBD1 (6 bases). CDR3 size: 14 residues. The V gene's germline CDR1 is MNHEY and CDR2 SVGAGI. V was clipped by 5 bases and J by 6 bases, with 17 bases between them. In nucleotides, the CDR3 is TGTGCCAGCAGTAGGACAGTCCTCATCTCCGAGCAGTACTTC. This gives the protein CASSRTVLISEQYF.

V usage is TRBV11-3 and J usage is TRBJ2-5; D is perhaps TRBD2 (6 bases). Germline V CDR1 and CDR2: SGHNT, YENEEA. V lost 3 bases and J lost 1, with 24 bases in between. This CDR3 is 19 amino acids long. CDR3 region: CASSFLPPRDGGVQETQYF. The DNA for the CDR3 is TGTGCCAGCAGCTTCCTCCCCCCCCGGGACGGAGGGGTCCAAGAGACCCAGTACTTC.

The V call is TRBV2, the J call TRBJ2-7, with 7 bases identical to TRBD1. Germline values: CDR1 SNHLY, CDR2 FYNNEI. Unmatched junction bases numbered 9, after V lost 5 bases and J lost 2 bases. The CDR3 has 15 residues. DNA of the CDR3: TGTGCCAGCAGTTCCTCCTGGACAGGCACCTACGAGCAGTACTTC. This encodes CASSSSWTGTYEQYF.

V is TRBV6-1 and J is TRBJ2-3, with 10 positions matching TRBD2. The CDR3 runs 16 residues. Trimming cost V 8 bases and J 5 bases; bases outside gene matches: 13. CDR1 is MNHNS and CDR2 is SASEGT in the germline V gene. CDR3 loop: CASGGRSGRRVDTQYF. The CDR3 bases are TGTGCCAGCGGTGGGCGTAGCGGGAGGAGGGTAGATACGCAGTATTTT.

The rearrangement joins TRBV27 to TRBJ1-2, with D possibly matching TRBD1 (6 bases). This CDR3 has 15 amino acids. Looked up from germline, CDR1 is MNHEY and CDR2 is SMNVEV (reference sequence). Between the trimmed V and J ends, which lost 6 bases and 0 bases, there was a span of 14 bases. As DNA, the CDR3 is TGTGCCAGCAGCCGAACGACAGGAGCTAACTATGGCTACACCTTC. As protein: CASSRTTGANYGYTF.

The gene calls are TRBV9 and TRBJ2-7; 9 bases match TRBD2. The CDR3 runs 15 residues. The V gene end was trimmed by 4 bases and the J gene end by 7 bases; junction bases not matched to a gene: 12. Germline V gene lookup returns CDR1 SGDLS and CDR2 YYNGEE. CDR3 nucleotide sequence: TGTGCCAGCAGCCGCCAAGGAAGCGGGAGGTATGAGCAGTACTTC. Encoded protein: CASSRQGSGRYEQYF. Variable domain in full (rest from reference TRBV9 and TRBJ2-7): DSGVTQTPKHLITATGQRVTLRCSPRSGDLSVYWYQQSLDQGLQFLIQYYNGEERAKGNILERFSAQQFPDLHSELNLSSLELGDSALYFCASSRQGSGRYEQYFGPGTRLTVT.

The V and J genes are TRBV27 and TRBJ2-7, with 7 bases matching TRBD2. Germline V lookup: CDR1 MNHEY, CDR2 SMNVEV (reference sequence). The V and J ends lost 1 base and 7 bases, in that order; junction bases with no gene match: 4. The length of the CDR3 is 13 residues. For the CDR3, the DNA is TGTGCCAGCAGTTTATTGGCGGGGGTGGAGCAGTACTTC. It codes for CASSLLAGVEQYF.

The chain employs TRBV9 and TRBJ2-2; 12 bases line up with TRBD2. This CDR3 is built from 16 residues. V lost 0 bases to trimming and J lost 3 bases; unmatched junction nucleotides: 0. Germline V gene sequence: CDR1 SGDLS, CDR2 YYNGEE. The CDR3 loop is CASSVGTSGDTGELFF. The DNA of the CDR3 is TGTGCCAGCAGCGTAGGGACTAGCGGGGACACCGGGGAGCTGTTTTTT.

This clone has more than one count but fewer than ten. The chain uses TRBV18 and TRBJ1-6, with 8 bases fitting TRBD1. This CDR3 has 15 amino acids. The junction had 5 bases not matched to a gene; V was cut back by 4 bases and J by 6 bases. The germline V gene has CDR1 KGHSH and CDR2 LQKENI. CDR3 DNA sequence: TGTGCCAGCTCACGAGGACAGGGCCGTAATTCACCCCTCCACTTT. Protein product: CASSRGQGRNSPLHF.

This clone was observed a handful of times. The CDR3 nucleotides are TGTGCCAGCAGCACATTTGGACTACCCGGATCGGAGCAGTACTTC. It is translated as CASSTFGLPGSEQYF. The V gene is TRBV9, the J gene TRBJ2-7; D might be TRBD2 (6 bases). CDR3 size: 15 residues. Germline V gene data show CDR1 as SGDLS and CDR2 as YYNGEE. Trimming removed 4 bases from V and 7 bases from J, with 21 bases in between.

The chain uses TRBV19 and TRBJ1-4, with D maybe TRBD1 (6 bases). Deletions cut 9 bases from V and 4 bases from J, with 18 bases between. CDR1 is LNHDA and CDR2 is SQIVND in the germline V gene (reference sequence). This CDR3 is built from 15 residues. CDR3 sequence reads: CASTPRGQGNEKLFF. For the CDR3, the DNA is TGTGCCAGCACTCCGCGGGGGCAAGGTAATGAAAAACTGTTTTTT.

The chain employs TRBV6-1 and TRBJ2-5, with TRBD1 identical over 7 bases. The CDR3 is 14 residues long. The J segment lost 2 bases and the V segment lost 7 bases, leaving 7 bases of the junction unmatched. Per germline, CDR1 MNHNS and CDR2 SASEGT. CDR3 in DNA: TGTGCCAGCACTTGGGACAGAAGTCAAGAGACCCAGTACTTC. It yields the protein CASTWDRSQETQYF.